These 3 T cell receptor beta chains were sequenced from one sample in a study of metastatic and nonmetastatic thyroid tumors. Each patient came to thyroid surgery without any prior treatment (of any kind). TCRdb re-called the PCR reads via MiXCR. The table includes about 19,000 clones, approximately 24% detected once. Source material: blood. The receptors come from a male donor with papillary thyroid cancer or a benign thyroid nodule (not recorded which). Some clones in this sample may be carry-over from other donors' samples.

Points on this clone: No conserved phenylalanine or tryptophan ends this CDR3, so it is likely a read error. V is TRBV18 and J is TRBJ2-5; possible D gene TRBD2, 6 bases. Germline CDR1 KGHSH, CDR2 LQKENI. This CDR3 is 12 amino acids long. The CDR3 loop is CASSGTWQTQYC. CDR3 nucleotide sequence: TGTGCCAGCTCCGGGACTTGGCAGACACAGTACTGC.

The J gene is TRBJ2-1, the V gene TRBV10-3; D gene unclear. The CDR3 has 15 residues. Per germline, CDR1 ENHRY and CDR2 SYGVKD. With 3 bases removed from V and 7 bases from J, the gap between germline ends came to 16 bases. The chain's CDR3 is CAISDDKIRTNEQFF. CDR3 in DNA: TGTGCCATCAGTGACGACAAGATAAGAACAAATGAGCAGTTCTTC.

By sample fraction, this clone is medium-sized. The chain carries TRBV27 and TRBJ2-5, with D tentatively TRBD2 (5 bases). Germline CDR1 is MNHEY and CDR2 is SMNVEV (reference sequence). V was trimmed by 8 bases and J by 1 base, leaving 11 bases between them. The CDR3 covers 13 residues. The CDR3 is CASSSRFQETQYF. CDR3 DNA sequence: TGTGCCAGCTCTAGCCGTTTCCAAGAGACCCAGTACTTC.